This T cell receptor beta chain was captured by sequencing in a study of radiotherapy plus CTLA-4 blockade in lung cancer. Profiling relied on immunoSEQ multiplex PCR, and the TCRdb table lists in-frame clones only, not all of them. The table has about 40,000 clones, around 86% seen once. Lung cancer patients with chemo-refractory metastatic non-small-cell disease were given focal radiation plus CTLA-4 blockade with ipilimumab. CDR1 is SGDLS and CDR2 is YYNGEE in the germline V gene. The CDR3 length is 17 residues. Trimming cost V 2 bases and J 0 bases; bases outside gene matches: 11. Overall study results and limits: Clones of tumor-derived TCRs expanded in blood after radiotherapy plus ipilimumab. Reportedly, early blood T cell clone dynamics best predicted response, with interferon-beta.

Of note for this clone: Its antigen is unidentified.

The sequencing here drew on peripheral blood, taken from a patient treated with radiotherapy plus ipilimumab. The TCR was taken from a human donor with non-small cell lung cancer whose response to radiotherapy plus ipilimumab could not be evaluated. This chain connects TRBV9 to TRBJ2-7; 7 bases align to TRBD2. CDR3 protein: CASSVNPGGRTSYEQYF. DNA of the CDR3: TGTGCCAGCAGCGTGAATCCGGGAGGACGCACCTCCTACGAGCAGTACTTC.